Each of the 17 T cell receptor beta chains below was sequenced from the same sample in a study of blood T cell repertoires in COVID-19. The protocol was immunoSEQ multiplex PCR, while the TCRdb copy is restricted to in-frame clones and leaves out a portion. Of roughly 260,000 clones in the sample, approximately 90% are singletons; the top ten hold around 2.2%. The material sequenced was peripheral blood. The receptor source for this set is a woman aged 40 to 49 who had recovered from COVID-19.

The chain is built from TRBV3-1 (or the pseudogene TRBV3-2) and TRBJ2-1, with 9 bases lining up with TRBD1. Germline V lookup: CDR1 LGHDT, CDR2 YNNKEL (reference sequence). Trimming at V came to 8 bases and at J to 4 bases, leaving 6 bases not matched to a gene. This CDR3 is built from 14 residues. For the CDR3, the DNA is TGTGCCAGCGGAGGGACAGGGCCATACAATGAGCAGTTCTTC. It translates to CASGGTGPYNEQFF.

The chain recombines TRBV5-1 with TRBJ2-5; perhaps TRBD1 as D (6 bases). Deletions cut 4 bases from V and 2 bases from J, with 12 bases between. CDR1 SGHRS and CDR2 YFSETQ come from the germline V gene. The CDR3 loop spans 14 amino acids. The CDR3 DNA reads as TGCGCCAGCAGCACCAGGACAGTTCAAGAGACCCAGTACTTC. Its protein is CASSTRTVQETQYF.

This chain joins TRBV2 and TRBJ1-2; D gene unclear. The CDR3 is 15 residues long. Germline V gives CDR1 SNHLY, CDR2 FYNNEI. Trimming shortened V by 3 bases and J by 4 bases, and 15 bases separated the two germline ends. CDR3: CASSEVGGSFYGYTF. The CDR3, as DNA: TGTGCCAGCAGTGAGGTCGGAGGAAGCTTCTATGGCTACACCTTC.

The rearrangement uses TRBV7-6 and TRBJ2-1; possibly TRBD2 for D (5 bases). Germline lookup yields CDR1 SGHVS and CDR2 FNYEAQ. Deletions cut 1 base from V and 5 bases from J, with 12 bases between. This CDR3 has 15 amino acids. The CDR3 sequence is CASSLGSGRNNEQFF. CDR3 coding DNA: TGTGCCAGCAGCTTAGGTTCGGGGAGAAACAATGAGCAGTTCTTC.

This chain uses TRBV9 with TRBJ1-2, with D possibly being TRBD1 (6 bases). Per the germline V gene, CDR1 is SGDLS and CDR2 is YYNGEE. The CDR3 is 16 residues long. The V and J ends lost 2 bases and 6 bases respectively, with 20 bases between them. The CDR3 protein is CASSVSSGTGGHGYTF. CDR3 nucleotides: TGTGCCAGCAGCGTCTCCTCCGGGACGGGGGGGCATGGCTACACCTTC.

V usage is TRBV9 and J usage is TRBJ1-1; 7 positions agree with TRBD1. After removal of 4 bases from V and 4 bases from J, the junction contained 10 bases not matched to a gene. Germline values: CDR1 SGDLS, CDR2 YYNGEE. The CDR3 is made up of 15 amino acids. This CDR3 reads CASSPIRGQSTEAFF. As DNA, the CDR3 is TGTGCCAGCAGCCCCATTAGGGGACAGTCCACTGAAGCTTTCTTT.

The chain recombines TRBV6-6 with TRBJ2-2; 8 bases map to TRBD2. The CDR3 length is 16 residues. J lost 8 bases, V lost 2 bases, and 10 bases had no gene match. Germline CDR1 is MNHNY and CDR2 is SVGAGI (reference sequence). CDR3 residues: CASSYRPVAGSGELFF. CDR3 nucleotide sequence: TGTGCCAGCAGTTACCGGCCAGTAGCGGGATCGGGGGAGCTGTTTTTT.

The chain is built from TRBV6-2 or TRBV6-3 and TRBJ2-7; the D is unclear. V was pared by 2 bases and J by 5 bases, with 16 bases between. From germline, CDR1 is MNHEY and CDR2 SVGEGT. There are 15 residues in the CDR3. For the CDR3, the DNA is TGTGCCAGCAGTTACGGTGGAGACCCCTGGAACGAGCAGTACTTC. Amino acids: CASSYGGDPWNEQYF.

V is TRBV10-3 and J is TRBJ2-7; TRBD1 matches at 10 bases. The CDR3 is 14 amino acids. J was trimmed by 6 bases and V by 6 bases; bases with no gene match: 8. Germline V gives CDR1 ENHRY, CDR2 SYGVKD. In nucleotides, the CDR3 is TGTGCCATCAGGGCCGGGACAGGGGACGCCGAGCAGTACTTC. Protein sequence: CAIRAGTGDAEQYF.

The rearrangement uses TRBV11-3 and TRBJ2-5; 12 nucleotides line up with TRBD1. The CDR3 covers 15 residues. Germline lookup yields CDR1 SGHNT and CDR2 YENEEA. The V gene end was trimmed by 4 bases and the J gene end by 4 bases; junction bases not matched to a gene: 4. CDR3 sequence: CASSSGQGAGETQYF. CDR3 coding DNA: TGTGCCAGCAGCTCGGGACAGGGGGCGGGAGAGACCCAGTACTTC.

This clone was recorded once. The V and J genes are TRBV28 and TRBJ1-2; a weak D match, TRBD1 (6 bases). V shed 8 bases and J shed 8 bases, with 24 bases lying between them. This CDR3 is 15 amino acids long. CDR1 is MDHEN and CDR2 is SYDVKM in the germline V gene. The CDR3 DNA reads TGTGCCAGCTGCCCGAGAGGGGGAAGGGCTGGCGGCTACACCTTC. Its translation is CASCPRGGRAGGYTF.

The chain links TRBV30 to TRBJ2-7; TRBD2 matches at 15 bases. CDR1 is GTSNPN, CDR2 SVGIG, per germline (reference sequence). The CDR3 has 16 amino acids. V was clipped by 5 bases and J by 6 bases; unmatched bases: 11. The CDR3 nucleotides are TGTGCCTGGTCCCTCGGACTAGCGGGGGGGAGACGCGAGCAGTACTTC. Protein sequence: CAWSLGLAGGRREQYF.

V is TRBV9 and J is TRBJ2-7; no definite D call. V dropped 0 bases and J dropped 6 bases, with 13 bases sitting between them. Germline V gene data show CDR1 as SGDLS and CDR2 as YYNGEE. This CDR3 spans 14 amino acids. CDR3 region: CASSVGPLGSEQYF. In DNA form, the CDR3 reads TGTGCCAGCAGCGTAGGGCCCCTAGGCTCCGAGCAGTACTTC.

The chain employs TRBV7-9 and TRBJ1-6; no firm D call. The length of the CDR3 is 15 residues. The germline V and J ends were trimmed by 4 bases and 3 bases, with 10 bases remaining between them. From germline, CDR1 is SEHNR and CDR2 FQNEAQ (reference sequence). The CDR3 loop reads CASSSPGNYNSPLHF. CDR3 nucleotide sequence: TGTGCCAGCAGCTCCCCCGGGAACTATAATTCACCCCTCCACTTT. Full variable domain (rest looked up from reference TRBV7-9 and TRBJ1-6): DTGVSQNPRHKITKRGQNVTFRCDPISEHNRLYWYRQTLGQGPEFLTYFQNEAQLEKSRLLSDRFSAERPKGSFSTLEIQRTEQGDSAMYLCASSSPGNYNSPLHFGNGTRLTVT.

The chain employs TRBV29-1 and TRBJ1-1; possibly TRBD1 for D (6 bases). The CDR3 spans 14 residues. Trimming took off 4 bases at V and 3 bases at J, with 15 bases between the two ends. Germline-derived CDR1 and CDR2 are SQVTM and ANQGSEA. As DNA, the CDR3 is TGCAGCGTTGGTGTGGCAGGGGCGCACACTGAAGCTTTCTTT. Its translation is CSVGVAGAHTEAFF. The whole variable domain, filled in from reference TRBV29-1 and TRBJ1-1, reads SAVISQKPSRDICQRGTSLTIQCQVDSQVTMMFWYRQQPGQSLTLIATANQGSEATYESGFVIDKFPISRPNLTFSTLTVSNMSPEDSSIYLCSVGVAGAHTEAFFGQGTRLTVV.

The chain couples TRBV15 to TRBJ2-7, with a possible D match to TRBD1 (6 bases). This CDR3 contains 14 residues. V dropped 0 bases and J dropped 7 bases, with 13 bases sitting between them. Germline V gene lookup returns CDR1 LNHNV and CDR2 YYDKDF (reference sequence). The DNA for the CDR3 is TGTGCCACCAGCAGAGACACAGGGTTGGGTGAGCAGTACTTC. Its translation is CATSRDTGLGEQYF.

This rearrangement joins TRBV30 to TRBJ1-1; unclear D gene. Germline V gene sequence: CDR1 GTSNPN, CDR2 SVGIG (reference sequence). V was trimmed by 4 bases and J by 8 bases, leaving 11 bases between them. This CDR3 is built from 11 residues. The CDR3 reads CAWTEYKEAFF. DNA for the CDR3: TGTGCCTGGACTGAATACAAGGAAGCTTTCTTT.